The entry below describes one T cell receptor (beta chain). The antigen remains undetermined. This sample is part of a study of cytotoxic CD8 clonotypes in ibrutinib-treated CLL. Clones were read by immunoSEQ multiplex PCR, and TCRdb kept only the in-frame ones, dropping some. Altogether around 70,000 clones are present, about nine tenths being singletons, with the ten largest covering around 3.1%. About 1.9 micrograms of genomic DNA (from cryopreserved PBMCs) were used for TCR beta libraries. Study findings and constraints: Ibrutinib response saw clonality rise, and progression saw it return toward baseline. The study found public clonotypes uncommon, contracting or stable on treatment.

The source was PBMCs, collected after 12 months of ibrutinib treatment. This receptor was obtained from a human donor with chronic lymphocytic leukemia.

In DNA, the CDR3 is TGTGCCAGCAGTCCCTGGGGGGGTAACTATGGCTACACCTTC. Translated, it gives CASSPWGGNYGYTF. The rearrangement uses TRBV28 and TRBJ1-2; perhaps TRBD1 as D (5 bases). The V gene's germline CDR1 is MDHEN and CDR2 SYDVKM. The ends were cut back, 5 bases at V and 1 base at J, with 11 bases in the middle. The CDR3 consists of 14 residues.